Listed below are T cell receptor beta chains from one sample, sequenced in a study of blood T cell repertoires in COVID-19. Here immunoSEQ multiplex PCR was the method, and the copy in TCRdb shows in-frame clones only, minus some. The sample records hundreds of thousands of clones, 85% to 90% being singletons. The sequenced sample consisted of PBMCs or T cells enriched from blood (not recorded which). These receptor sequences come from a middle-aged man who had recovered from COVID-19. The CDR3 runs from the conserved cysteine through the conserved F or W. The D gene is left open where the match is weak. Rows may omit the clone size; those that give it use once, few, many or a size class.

CASSDAGRTEAFF	TGTGCCAGCAGTGATGCAGGGAGGACTGAAGCTTTCTTT	.	.	TRBV28	TRBJ1-1
CASSRTGVASYEQYF	TGTGCCAGCAGCCGCACAGGGGTGGCCTCCTACGAGCAGTACTTC	.	TRBD1	TRBV13	TRBJ2-7
CASSFSSIYEQYF	TGTGCCAGCAGCTTCTCGAGTATCTACGAGCAGTACTTC	once	.	TRBV7-8	TRBJ2-7
CATSETGNQPQHF	TGTGCCACCAGTGAGACGGGGAATCAGCCCCAGCATTTT	.	.	TRBV24-1	TRBJ1-5
CASGDRGGGIGQFF	TGTGCTAGTGGTGACAGAGGGGGGGGAATTGGGCAGTTCTTC	.	.	TRBV12-5	TRBJ2-1
CASSLRSGNTIYF	TGTGCCAGCAGCCTAAGGAGTGGAAACACCATATATTTT	.	.	TRBV3-1/TRBV3-2	TRBJ1-3
CASSQAGFYNSPLHF	TGTGCCAGCAGCCAAGCGGGGTTTTATAATTCACCCCTCCACTTT	.	.	TRBV3-1/TRBV3-2	TRBJ1-6
CASSFVTDTQYF	TGTGCCAGCAGTTTCGTCACAGATACGCAGTATTTT	.	.	TRBV12-3/TRBV12-4	TRBJ2-3
CASSIVLRTGREKLFF	TGTGCCAGCAGCATAGTCCTGCGGACAGGGAGGGAAAAACTGTTTTTT	.	TRBD1	TRBV7-8	TRBJ1-4
CASSAGLGMFYGYTF	TGTGCCAGCAGCGCGGGACTTGGTATGTTCTATGGCTACACCTTC	.	.	TRBV5-6	TRBJ1-2